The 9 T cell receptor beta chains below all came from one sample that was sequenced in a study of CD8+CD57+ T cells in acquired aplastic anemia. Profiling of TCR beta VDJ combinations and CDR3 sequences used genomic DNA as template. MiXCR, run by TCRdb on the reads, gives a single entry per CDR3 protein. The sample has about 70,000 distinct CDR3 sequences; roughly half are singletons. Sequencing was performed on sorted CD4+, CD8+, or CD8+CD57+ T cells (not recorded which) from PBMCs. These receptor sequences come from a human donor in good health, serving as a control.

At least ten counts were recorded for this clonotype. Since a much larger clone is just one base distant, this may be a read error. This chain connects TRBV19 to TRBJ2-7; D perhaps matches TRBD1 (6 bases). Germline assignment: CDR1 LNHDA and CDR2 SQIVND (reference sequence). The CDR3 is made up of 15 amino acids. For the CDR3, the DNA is TGTGCCAGTAGTATAGATGGACAGAGCTCCCACGAGCAGTACTTC. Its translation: CASSIDGQSSHEQYF.

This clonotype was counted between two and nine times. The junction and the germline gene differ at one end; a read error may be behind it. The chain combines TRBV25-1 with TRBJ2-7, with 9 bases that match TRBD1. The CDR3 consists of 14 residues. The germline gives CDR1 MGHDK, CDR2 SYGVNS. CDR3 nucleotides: TGCGCCAGCAGTGAAGCACAGGGGGCCTTGGAGCAGTACTTC. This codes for CASSEAQGALEQYF.

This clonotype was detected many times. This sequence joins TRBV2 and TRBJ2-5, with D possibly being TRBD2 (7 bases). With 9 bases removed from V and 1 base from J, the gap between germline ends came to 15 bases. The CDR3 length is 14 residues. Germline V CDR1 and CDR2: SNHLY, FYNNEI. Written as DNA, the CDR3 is TGTGCCAGTCTAGGGGGGGGGGTCCAAGAGACCCAGTACTTC. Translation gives CASLGGGVQETQYF. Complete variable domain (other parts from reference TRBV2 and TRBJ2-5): EPEVTQTPSHQVTQMGQEVILRCVPISNHLYFYWYRQILGQKVEFLVSFYNNEISEKSEIFDDQFSVERPDGSNFTLKIRSTKLEDSAMYFCASLGGGVQETQYFGPGTRLLVL.

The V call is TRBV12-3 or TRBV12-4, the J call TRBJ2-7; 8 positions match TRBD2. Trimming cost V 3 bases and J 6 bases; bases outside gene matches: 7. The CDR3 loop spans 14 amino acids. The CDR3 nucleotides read TGTGCCAGCAGTTTGAAGCGGGAGTTTTCCGAGCAGTACTTC. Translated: CASSLKREFSEQYF.

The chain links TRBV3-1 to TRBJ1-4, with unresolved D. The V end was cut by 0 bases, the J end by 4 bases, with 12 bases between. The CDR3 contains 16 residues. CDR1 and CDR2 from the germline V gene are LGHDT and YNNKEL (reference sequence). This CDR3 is CASSQDREDFNEKLFF. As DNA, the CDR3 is TGTGCCAGCAGCCAAGATCGGGAGGACTTTAATGAAAAACTGTTTTTT.

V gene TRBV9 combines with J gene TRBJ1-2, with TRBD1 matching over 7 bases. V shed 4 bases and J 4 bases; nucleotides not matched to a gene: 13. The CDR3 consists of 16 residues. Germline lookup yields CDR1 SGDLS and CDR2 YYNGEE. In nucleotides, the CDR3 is TGTGCCAGCAGCCCTGCCGGGACAGAGATTCTCTATGGCTACACCTTC. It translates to CASSPAGTEILYGYTF.

The CDR3 DNA follows: TGCGCCAGCAGCCAAGAGGCGCGGGCGGGAAGCACAGATACGCAGTATTTT. Translation gives CASSQEARAGSTDTQYF. This chain links TRBV4-1 with TRBJ2-3, with D perhaps matching TRBD2 (6 bases). The ends were cut back, 0 bases at V and 0 bases at J, with 13 bases in the middle. Germline V CDR1 and CDR2: MGHRA, YSYEKL. The CDR3 runs to 17 residues.

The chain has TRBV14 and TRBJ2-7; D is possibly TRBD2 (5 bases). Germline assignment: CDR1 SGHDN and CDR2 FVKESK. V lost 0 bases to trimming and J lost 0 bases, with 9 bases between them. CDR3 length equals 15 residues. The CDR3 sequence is CASSQDLRDSYEQYF. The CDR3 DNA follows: TGTGCCAGCAGCCAAGACCTCCGGGACTCCTACGAGCAGTACTTC.

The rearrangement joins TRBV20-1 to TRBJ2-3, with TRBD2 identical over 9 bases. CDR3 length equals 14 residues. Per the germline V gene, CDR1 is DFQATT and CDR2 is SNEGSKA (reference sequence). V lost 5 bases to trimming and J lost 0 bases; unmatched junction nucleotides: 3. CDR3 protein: CSAGRGGSTDTQYF. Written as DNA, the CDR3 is TGCAGTGCTGGGCGGGGGGGCAGCACAGATACGCAGTATTTT.